Listed here are 6 T cell receptor beta chains from one sample, sequenced in a study of TIL therapy for anti-PD-1-resistant metastatic lung cancer. The libraries were made with immunoSEQ v3. Assay: immunoSEQ multiplex PCR; the TCRdb copy retains only in-frame clones and omits some. Of 12,000 or so clones listed, 58% were seen once; the top ten hold roughly 6.7%. The time point here: pre-treatment sample, taken before nivolumab and TIL therapy. The tumor samples were excised metastases, mostly pleural nodules or supraclavicular lymph nodes. The input for sequencing was tumor tissue, taken at baseline. The receptor source for this set is a person aged 25-79 years with non-small cell lung cancer.

The rearrangement links TRBV30 to TRBJ1-6; tentatively, D is TRBD1 (6 bases). This CDR3 comprises 14 residues. Trimming left V 5 bases short and J 11 bases short, with 19 bases between. Germline assignment: CDR1 GTSNPN and CDR2 SVGIG (reference sequence). The CDR3 sequence is CAWATLSGATPLHF. CDR3 bases: TGTGCCTGGGCTACCTTGTCGGGGGCGACACCCCTCCACTTT.

The chain joins TRBV5-5 to TRBJ2-5; D is undetermined. Germline V gene lookup returns CDR1 SGHKS and CDR2 YYEKEE (reference sequence). This CDR3 comprises 15 residues. V was pared by 0 bases and J by 5 bases, with 14 bases between. The CDR3 loop reads CASSLEVGLRETQYF. The CDR3 DNA reads TGTGCCAGCAGCTTGGAAGTGGGTTTGAGGGAGACCCAGTACTTC.

V and J are TRBV5-1 and TRBJ2-1; TRBD2 matches 9 bases. This CDR3 has 18 amino acids. V shed 0 bases and J 2 bases; nucleotides not matched to a gene: 9. In germline, CDR1 is SGHRS, CDR2 YFSETQ. The CDR3 region has the DNA TGCGCCAGCAGCTTGGCCCCGACAGCGGGAGGCGCCTACAATGAGCAGTTCTTC. It yields the protein CASSLAPTAGGAYNEQFF.

The chain joins TRBV27 to TRBJ2-7; D assignment may be TRBD1 or TRBD2 (5 bases each). This CDR3 has 14 amino acids. Per germline, CDR1 MNHEY and CDR2 SMNVEV (reference sequence). Trimming stripped 6 bases from V and 1 base from J, with 13 bases between. The CDR3 protein is CASRPGRMSYEQYF. CDR3 sequence (DNA): TGTGCCAGCAGACCGGGACGGATGTCCTACGAGCAGTACTTC.

The rearrangement uses TRBV28 and TRBJ2-7; TRBD2 might be the D (6 bases). The CDR3 runs to 14 residues. Per the germline V gene, CDR1 is MDHEN and CDR2 is SYDVKM. V lost 6 bases and J 5 bases, leaving 17 bases between the germline ends. CDR3 sequence: CASSSPGDLNEQYF. For the CDR3, the DNA is TGTGCCAGCAGCTCTCCCGGGGACTTAAACGAGCAGTACTTC. The complete variable domain, with remaining parts taken from reference TRBV28 and TRBJ2-7, reads DVKVTQSSRYLVKRTGEKVFLECVQDMDHENMFWYRQDPGLGLRLIYFSYDVKMKEKGDIPEGYSVSREKKERFSLILESASTNQTSMYLCASSSPGDLNEQYFGPGTRLTVT.

This clone has a handful of counts. The rearrangement joins TRBV28 to TRBJ1-5, with D possibly TRBD1 on 5 matching bases. Germline CDR1 is MDHEN and CDR2 is SYDVKM. This CDR3 is built from 14 residues. V was pared by 10 bases and J by 11 bases, with 24 bases between. Here the CDR3 reads CATRLPSLGVTQHF. The DNA for the CDR3 is TGTGCCACCCGACTCCCGTCCCTAGGGGTGACCCAGCATTTT.